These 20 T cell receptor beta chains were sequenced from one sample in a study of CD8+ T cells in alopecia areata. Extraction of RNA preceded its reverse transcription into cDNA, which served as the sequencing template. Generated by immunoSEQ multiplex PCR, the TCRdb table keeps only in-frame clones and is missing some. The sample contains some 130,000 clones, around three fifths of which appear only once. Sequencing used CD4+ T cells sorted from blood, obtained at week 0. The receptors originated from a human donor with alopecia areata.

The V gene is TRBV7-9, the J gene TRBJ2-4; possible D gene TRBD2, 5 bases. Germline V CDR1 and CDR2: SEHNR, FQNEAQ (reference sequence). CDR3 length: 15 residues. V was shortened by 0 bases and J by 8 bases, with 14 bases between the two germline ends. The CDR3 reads CASSLATLVRDIQYF. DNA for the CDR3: TGTGCCAGCAGCTTAGCTACACTAGTAAGGGACATTCAGTACTTC. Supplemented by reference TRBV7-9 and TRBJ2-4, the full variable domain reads DTGVSQNPRHKITKRGQNVTFRCDPISEHNRLYWYRQTLGQGPEFLTYFQNEAQLEKSRLLSDRFSAERPKGSFSTLEIQRTEQGDSAMYLCASSLATLVRDIQYFGAGTRLSVL.

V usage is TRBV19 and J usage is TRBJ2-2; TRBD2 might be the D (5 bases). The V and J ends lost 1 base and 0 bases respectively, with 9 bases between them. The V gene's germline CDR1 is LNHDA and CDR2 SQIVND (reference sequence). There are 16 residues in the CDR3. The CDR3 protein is CASSIAPGANTGELFF. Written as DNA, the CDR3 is TGTGCCAGTAGTATAGCCCCCGGGGCGAACACCGGGGAGCTGTTTTTT.

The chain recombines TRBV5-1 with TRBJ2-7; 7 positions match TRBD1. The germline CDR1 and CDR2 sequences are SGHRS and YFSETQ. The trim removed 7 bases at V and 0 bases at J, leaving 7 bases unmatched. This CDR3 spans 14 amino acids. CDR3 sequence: CASEKTGSSYEQYF. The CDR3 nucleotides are TGCGCCAGCGAGAAGACAGGGAGCTCCTACGAGCAGTACTTC.

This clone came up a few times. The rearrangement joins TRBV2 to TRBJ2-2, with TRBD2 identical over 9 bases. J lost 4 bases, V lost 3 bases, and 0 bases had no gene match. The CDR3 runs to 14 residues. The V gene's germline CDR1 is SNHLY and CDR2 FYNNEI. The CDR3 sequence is CASSERGGTGELFF. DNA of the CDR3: TGTGCCAGCAGTGAGCGGGGGGGCACCGGGGAGCTGTTTTTT. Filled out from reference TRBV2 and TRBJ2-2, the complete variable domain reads EPEVTQTPSHQVTQMGQEVILRCVPISNHLYFYWYRQILGQKVEFLVSFYNNEISEKSEIFDDQFSVERPDGSNFTLKIRSTKLEDSAMYFCASSERGGTGELFFGEGSRLTVL.

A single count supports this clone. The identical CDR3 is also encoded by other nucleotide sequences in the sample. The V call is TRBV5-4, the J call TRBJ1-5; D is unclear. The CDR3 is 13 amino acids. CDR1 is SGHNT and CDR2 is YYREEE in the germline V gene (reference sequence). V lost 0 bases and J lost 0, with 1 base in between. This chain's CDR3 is CASSLDSNQPQHF. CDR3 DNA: TGTGCCAGCAGCTTGGATAGCAATCAGCCCCAGCATTTT.

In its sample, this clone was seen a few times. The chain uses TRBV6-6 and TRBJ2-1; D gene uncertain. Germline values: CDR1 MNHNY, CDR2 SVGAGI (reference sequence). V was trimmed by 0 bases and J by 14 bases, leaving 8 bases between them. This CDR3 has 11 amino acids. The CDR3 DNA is TGTGCCAGCAGTTACTCCGGGTTGGAGTTCTTC. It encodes CASSYSGLEFF.

CDR3 coding DNA: TGCGCCAGCAGCCAAGGACCGATCACCGGGGAGCTGTTTTTT. Protein sequence: CASSQGPITGELFF. The V and J genes are TRBV4-3 and TRBJ2-2; D not certain. V was shortened by 1 base and J by 4 bases, with 7 bases between the two germline ends. From germline, CDR1 is LGHNA and CDR2 YSLEER. This CDR3 has 14 amino acids.

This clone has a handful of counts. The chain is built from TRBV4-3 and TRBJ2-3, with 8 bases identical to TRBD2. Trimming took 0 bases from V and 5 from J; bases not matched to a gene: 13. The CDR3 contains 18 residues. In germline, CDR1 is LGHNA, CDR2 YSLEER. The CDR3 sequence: CASSQDLTGGGVGDTQYF. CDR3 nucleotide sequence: TGCGCCAGCAGCCAAGATCTAACGGGAGGGGGGGTCGGAGATACGCAGTATTTT.

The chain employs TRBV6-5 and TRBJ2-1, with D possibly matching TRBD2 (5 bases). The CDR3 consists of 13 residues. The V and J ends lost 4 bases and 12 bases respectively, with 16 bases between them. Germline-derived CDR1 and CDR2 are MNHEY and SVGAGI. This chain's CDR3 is CASSSAARERQFF. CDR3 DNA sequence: TGTGCCAGCAGTTCAGCCGCTAGGGAGCGGCAGTTCTTC.

The CDR3, as DNA: TGTGCCAGCAGCCCGCCCGGGTACGAGCAGTACTTC. Encoded protein: CASSPPGYEQYF. V and J are TRBV5-4 and TRBJ2-7; D not certain. The CDR3 runs 12 residues. Germline V gene lookup returns CDR1 SGHNT and CDR2 YYREEE (reference sequence). The germline V and J ends were trimmed by 4 bases and 4 bases, with 9 bases remaining between them.

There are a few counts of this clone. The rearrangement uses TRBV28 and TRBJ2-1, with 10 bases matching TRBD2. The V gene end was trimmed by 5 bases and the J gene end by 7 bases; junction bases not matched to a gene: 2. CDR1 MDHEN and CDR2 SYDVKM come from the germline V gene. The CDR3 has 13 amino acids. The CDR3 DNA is TGTGCCAGCAGTCTAGCGGGAGTAAATGAGCAGTTCTTC. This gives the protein CASSLAGVNEQFF. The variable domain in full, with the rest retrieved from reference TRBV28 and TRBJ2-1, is DVKVTQSSRYLVKRTGEKVFLECVQDMDHENMFWYRQDPGLGLRLIYFSYDVKMKEKGDIPEGYSVSREKKERFSLILESASTNQTSMYLCASSLAGVNEQFFGPGTRLTVL.

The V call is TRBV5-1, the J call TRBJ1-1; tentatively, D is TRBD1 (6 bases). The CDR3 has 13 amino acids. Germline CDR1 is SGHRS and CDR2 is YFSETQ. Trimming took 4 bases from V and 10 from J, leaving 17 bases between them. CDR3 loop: CASSQGGPEAAFF. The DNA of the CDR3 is TGCGCCAGCAGCCAAGGGGGACCTGAGGCAGCTTTCTTT.

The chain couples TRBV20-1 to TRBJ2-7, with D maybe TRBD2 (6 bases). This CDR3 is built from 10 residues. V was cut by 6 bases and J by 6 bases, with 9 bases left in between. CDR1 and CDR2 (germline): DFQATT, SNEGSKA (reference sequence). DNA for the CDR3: TGCAGTGCGGCACTAGCCGAGCAGTACTTC. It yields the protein CSAALAEQYF.

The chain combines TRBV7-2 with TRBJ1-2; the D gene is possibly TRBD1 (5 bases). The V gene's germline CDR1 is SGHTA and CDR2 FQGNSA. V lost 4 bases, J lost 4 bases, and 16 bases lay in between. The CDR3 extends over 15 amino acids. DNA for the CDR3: TGTGCCAGCAGCTCTACAGCGGGGGGTGGCTATGGCTACACCTTC. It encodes CASSSTAGGGYGYTF.

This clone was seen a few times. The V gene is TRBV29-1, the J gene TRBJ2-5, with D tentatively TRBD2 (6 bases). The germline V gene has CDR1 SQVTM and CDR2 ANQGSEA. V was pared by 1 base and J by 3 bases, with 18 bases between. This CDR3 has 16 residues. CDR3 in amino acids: CSVEGGTAGLEETQYF. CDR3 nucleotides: TGCAGCGTTGAAGGCGGGACGGCAGGGTTGGAAGAGACCCAGTACTTC.

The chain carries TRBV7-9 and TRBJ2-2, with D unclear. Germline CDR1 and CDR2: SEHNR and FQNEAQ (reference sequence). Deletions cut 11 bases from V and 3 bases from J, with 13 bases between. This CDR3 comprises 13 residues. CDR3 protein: CAPAHAYTGELFF. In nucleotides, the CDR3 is TGTGCCCCTGCCCACGCTTACACCGGGGAGCTGTTTTTT.

The chain's CDR3 is CSVRRVQGRYGYTF. The CDR3 bases are TGCAGCGTGAGACGGGTACAGGGACGCTATGGCTACACCTTC. This chain links TRBV29-1 with TRBJ1-2, with D perhaps TRBD1 (6 bases). CDR1 SQVTM and CDR2 ANQGSEA come from the germline V gene. Trimming took off 6 bases at V and 4 bases at J, with 18 bases between the two ends. The CDR3 totals 14 residues.

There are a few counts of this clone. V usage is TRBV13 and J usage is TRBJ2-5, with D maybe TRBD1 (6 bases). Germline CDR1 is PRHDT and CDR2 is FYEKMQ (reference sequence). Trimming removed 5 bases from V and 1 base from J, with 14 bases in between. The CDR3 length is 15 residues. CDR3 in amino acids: CASSLILTGQETQYF. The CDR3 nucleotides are TGTGCCAGCAGCCTGATCCTGACAGGCCAAGAGACCCAGTACTTC.

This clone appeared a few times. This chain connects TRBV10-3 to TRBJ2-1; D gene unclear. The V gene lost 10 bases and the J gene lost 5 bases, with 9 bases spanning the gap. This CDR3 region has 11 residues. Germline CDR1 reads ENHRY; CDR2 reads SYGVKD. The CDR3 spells CATLWDNEQFF. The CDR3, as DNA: TGTGCCACCCTATGGGACAATGAGCAGTTCTTC.

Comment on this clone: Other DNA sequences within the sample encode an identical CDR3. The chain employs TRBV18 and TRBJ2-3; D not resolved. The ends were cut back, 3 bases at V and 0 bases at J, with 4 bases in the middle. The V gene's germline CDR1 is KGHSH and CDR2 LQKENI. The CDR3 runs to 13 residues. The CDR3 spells CASSPPSTDTQYF. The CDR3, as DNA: TGTGCCAGCTCACCGCCCAGCACAGATACGCAGTATTTT.